The 21 T cell receptor beta chains in this list originate from one sample, sequenced in a study of T cells in localized non-small cell lung cancer. Only in-frame clones appear in the TCRdb table, and some are missing; sequencing was by immunoSEQ multiplex PCR. The sample yields around 1,000 clones, around 22% seen once. The sample consisted of lung tumor tissue, taken before any cancer treatment. These TCRs come from a male donor aged 60 or over with stage II lung adenocarcinoma.

This clone ranks as medium-sized (0.01 to 0.1%). This chain uses TRBV28 with TRBJ2-5; maybe TRBD2 (6 bases). CDR1 and CDR2 from the germline V gene are MDHEN and SYDVKM. The CDR3 loop spans 15 amino acids. Trimming pared 3 bases from V and 3 bases from J, leaving 14 bases between. The CDR3 sequence is CASSLYGSGEETQYF. As DNA, the CDR3 is TGTGCCAGCAGTTTGTATGGTAGCGGAGAAGAGACCCAGTACTTC.

This clone has a handful of counts. J is TRBJ2-7 and V is TRBV11-3; D unresolved. The CDR3 is 15 amino acids. CDR1 is SGHNT and CDR2 is YENEEA in the germline V gene. Trimming stripped 5 bases from V and 0 bases from J, with 14 bases between. The CDR3 nucleotides are TGTGCCAGCAGCCCCATAAGTTGGAGCTCCTACGAGCAGTACTTC. This gives the protein CASSPISWSSYEQYF.

The CDR3 loop is CASSEVVNPDEQYF. As DNA, the CDR3 is TGTGCCAGCAGTGAAGTGGTCAATCCGGACGAGCAGTACTTC. V is TRBV6-1 and J is TRBJ2-7; D is ambiguous. The V end was cut by 1 base, the J end by 5 bases, with 12 bases between. This CDR3 contains 14 residues. CDR1 MNHNS and CDR2 SASEGT come from the germline V gene.

This clone was detected a few times. This rearrangement joins TRBV23-1 to TRBJ1-4; no clear D. TRBV23-1 falls under the ORF class, with uncertain function. The ends were cut back, 0 bases at V and 12 bases at J, with 11 bases in the middle. The CDR3 contains 13 residues. CDR3 sequence: CASSQSVRPQLFF. The CDR3 DNA reads as TGCGCCAGCAGTCAATCGGTCCGTCCCCAACTGTTTTTT.

The rearrangement joins TRBV9 to TRBJ1-1; D is uncertain. Deletions cut 0 bases from V and 3 bases from J, with 12 bases between. Germline assignment: CDR1 SGDLS and CDR2 YYNGEE. The CDR3 loop spans 15 amino acids. The CDR3 loop reads CASSVGWRADTEAFF. The CDR3 nucleotides read TGTGCCAGCAGCGTAGGCTGGCGCGCGGACACTGAAGCTTTCTTT. Full variable domain (outside the CDR3, taken from reference TRBV9 and TRBJ1-1): DSGVTQTPKHLITATGQRVTLRCSPRSGDLSVYWYQQSLDQGLQFLIQYYNGEERAKGNILERFSAQQFPDLHSELNLSSLELGDSALYFCASSVGWRADTEAFFGQGTRLTVV.

The V gene is TRBV5-1, the J gene TRBJ1-4, with 7 bases aligning to TRBD1. Germline V CDR1 and CDR2: SGHRS, YFSETQ. V lost 2 bases, J lost 6 bases, and 7 bases stayed unmatched. The CDR3 runs 15 residues. The CDR3, as DNA: TGCGCCAGCAGCTTCGGCCGGGACAGCGATGAAAAACTGTTTTTT. Translated: CASSFGRDSDEKLFF.

The rearrangement uses TRBV30 and TRBJ1-1, with 8 bases aligning to TRBD1. Losses at the gene ends were 3 bases for V and 4 bases for J; bases not matched to a gene: 4. This CDR3 comprises 13 residues. In germline, CDR1 is GTSNPN, CDR2 SVGIG (reference sequence). CDR3: CAWSTGQVTEAFF. The CDR3, as DNA: TGTGCCTGGAGCACGGGACAGGTCACTGAAGCTTTCTTT. Full variable domain (missing parts from reference TRBV30 and TRBJ1-1): SQTIHQWPATLVQPVGSPLSLECTVEGTSNPNLYWYRQAAGRGLQLLFYSVGIGQISSEVPQNLSASRPQDRQFILSSKKLLLSDSGFYLCAWSTGQVTEAFFGQGTRLTVV.

This clone was picked up a small number of times. The chain couples TRBV30 to TRBJ2-7, with TRBD2 matching over 14 bases. The CDR3 spans 15 residues. Germline assignment: CDR1 GTSNPN and CDR2 SVGIG (reference sequence). V lost 2 bases, J lost 5 bases, and 5 bases stayed unmatched. DNA of the CDR3: TGTGCCTGGAGTCCGGGACTAGCGGGGGATAACGAGCAGTACTTC. Its translation: CAWSPGLAGDNEQYF.

In its sample, this clone was seen a few times. V gene TRBV6-8 combines with J gene TRBJ2-3; tentatively, D is TRBD2 (6 bases). Trimming stripped 8 bases from V and 8 bases from J, with 20 bases between. Germline values: CDR1 MNHGY, CDR2 SAAAGT. The length of the CDR3 is 14 residues. CDR3 nucleotide sequence: TGTGCCAGCCGGCGGGACCCGGAGACCGGTACGCAGTATTTT. Translation: CASRRDPETGTQYF.

The chain joins TRBV23-1 to TRBJ2-7; D uncertain. Being an ORF, TRBV23-1 has a function that is uncertain. This CDR3 spans 17 amino acids. Trimming took off 2 bases at V and 1 base at J, with 18 bases between the two ends. This chain's CDR3 is CASSQGSVEASSYEQYF. Written as DNA, the CDR3 is TGCGCCAGCAGTCAAGGAAGTGTTGAGGCCTCATCCTACGAGCAGTACTTC.

This clone came up a few times. The chain carries TRBV19 and TRBJ1-4; D remains unclear. In germline, CDR1 is LNHDA, CDR2 SQIVND (reference sequence). V lost 7 bases, J lost 8 bases, and 26 bases lay in between. CDR3 length: 17 residues. In DNA, the CDR3 is TGTGCCAGTACCAAAACCCGGTCCGGTTCTTTAGGGGAAAAACTGTTTTTT. This codes for CASTKTRSGSLGEKLFF.

This clone was seen more than once but under ten times. The rearrangement links TRBV9 to TRBJ1-3, with TRBD1 identical over 10 bases. CDR1 is SGDLS and CDR2 is YYNGEE in the germline V gene. CDR3 length: 16 amino acids. With 4 bases clipped from V and 0 bases from J, the junction kept 4 bases outside the gene matches. The CDR3 protein is CASSTGQGFSGNTIYF. The CDR3 nucleotides read TGTGCCAGCAGCACGGGACAGGGGTTCTCTGGAAACACCATATATTTT.

Details on this clone: The same CDR3 also results from other DNA sequences found in this sample. V is TRBV5-1 and J is TRBJ2-3; D perhaps matches TRBD1 (5 bases). Trimming took off 2 bases at V and 2 bases at J, with 12 bases between the two ends. Germline CDR1 is SGHRS and CDR2 is YFSETQ. This CDR3 is 15 amino acids long. The CDR3 loop reads CASSFVGDSTDTQYF. The CDR3, as DNA: TGCGCCAGCAGCTTCGTAGGGGATTCCACAGATACGCAGTATTTT.

The rearrangement links TRBV28 to TRBJ2-2, with D hard to call. This CDR3 spans 13 amino acids. V was pared by 11 bases and J by 3 bases, with 13 bases between. Germline lookup yields CDR1 MDHEN and CDR2 SYDVKM. The DNA for the CDR3 is TGTGCCCTTCACAGTGCGGACACCGGGGAGCTGTTTTTT. Translated: CALHSADTGELFF.

The chain has TRBV19 and TRBJ2-2; 7 bases line up with TRBD1. This CDR3 contains 14 residues. Germline V gene data show CDR1 as LNHDA and CDR2 as SQIVND (reference sequence). The V segment lost 6 bases and the J segment 4 bases; nucleotides outside the gene matches: 5. CDR3 residues: CASSQGVRTGELFF. CDR3 DNA: TGTGCCAGTAGCCAGGGGGTTCGCACCGGGGAGCTGTTTTTT.

This clone has just a few counts. The chain is built from TRBV29-1 and TRBJ2-1, with D perhaps assigned TRBD1 or TRBD2 (5 bases each). V was cut by 4 bases and J by 3 bases, with 13 bases left in between. Looked up from germline, CDR1 is SQVTM and CDR2 is ANQGSEA. CDR3 length: 14 amino acids. Written as DNA, the CDR3 is TGCAGCGTTGCCCGGGACCCCAACTACAATGAGCAGTTCTTC. Protein product: CSVARDPNYNEQFF.

This clone was counted a few times. This sequence joins TRBV6-8 and TRBJ1-5; D may be TRBD1 (5 bases). V shed 0 bases and J shed 1 base, with 16 bases lying between them. Germline V gives CDR1 MNHGY, CDR2 SAAAGT. The CDR3 spans 18 residues. The CDR3 DNA sequence: TGTGCCAGCAGTTACTCGGGGGGGGGAACAAGAAGCAATCAGCCCCAGCATTTT. Encoded protein: CASSYSGGGTRSNQPQHF.

The rearrangement links TRBV5-1 to TRBJ2-5; D is possibly TRBD2 (6 bases). The V and J ends lost 0 bases and 5 bases respectively, with 11 bases between them. Germline-derived CDR1 and CDR2 are SGHRS and YFSETQ. CDR3 length: 14 amino acids. CDR3 amino acids: CASSLVEGLETQYF. Here the CDR3 DNA reads TGCGCCAGCAGCTTGGTGGAGGGTCTGGAGACCCAGTACTTC.

The chain joins TRBV10-3 to TRBJ1-1; possibly TRBD1 for D (6 bases). Germline V gives CDR1 ENHRY, CDR2 SYGVKD. Trimming stripped 0 bases from V and 3 bases from J, with 17 bases between. The CDR3 loop spans 17 amino acids. The CDR3 coding sequence is TGTGCCATCAGTGAGTCGCCCGGGCTGGAGGGGGACACTGAAGCTTTCTTT. Its translation is CAISESPGLEGDTEAFF.

This chain links TRBV11-3 with TRBJ2-3; TRBD1 matches at 8 bases. Losses at the gene ends were 4 bases for V and 2 bases for J; bases not matched to a gene: 11. Germline V gene data show CDR1 as SGHNT and CDR2 as YENEEA. The length of the CDR3 is 17 residues. The CDR3 sequence is CASSSFEDRAYTDTQYF. The CDR3 DNA sequence: TGTGCCAGCAGCTCGTTTGAGGACAGGGCATACACAGATACGCAGTATTTT.

Only a few counts were recorded for this clone. This chain uses TRBV9 with TRBJ1-4; D not certain. CDR3 size: 14 residues. Trimming left V 2 bases short and J 2 bases short, with 7 bases between. Germline lookup yields CDR1 SGDLS and CDR2 YYNGEE. In nucleotides, the CDR3 is TGTGCCAGCAGCGTTTCTTGGACTAATGAAAAACTGTTTTTT. Encoded protein: CASSVSWTNEKLFF.